This passage covers 12 T cell receptor beta chains from one sample sequenced in a study of T cell responses to AZD1222 COVID-19 vaccine. TCRdb's table, derived via immunoSEQ multiplex PCR, lists solely in-frame clones and lacks some. The table has approximately 99,000 clones, roughly 90% seen once. The specimen comprised peripheral blood, sampled 28 days after the second AZD1222 dose. The receptors were gathered from an adult who received the AZD1222 COVID-19 vaccine.

The chain uses TRBV7-2 and TRBJ1-2; TRBD1 matches at 9 bases. The CDR3 loop spans 13 amino acids. CDR1 is SGHTA, CDR2 FQGNSA, per germline. After removal of 8 bases from V and 9 bases from J, the junction contained 10 bases not matched to a gene. CDR3: CASQSTGGECYTF. CDR3 nucleotides: TGTGCCAGCCAATCAACAGGGGGCGAATGCTACACCTTC.

The chain recombines TRBV27 with TRBJ2-1; 10 bases match TRBD2. V was clipped by 4 bases and J by 9 bases; unmatched bases: 12. Germline-derived CDR1 and CDR2 are MNHEY and SMNVEV (reference sequence). There are 16 residues in the CDR3. CDR3 amino acids: CASSSSGRGGRGEQFF. DNA for the CDR3: TGTGCCAGCAGTTCTAGCGGGAGAGGGGGGAGGGGTGAGCAGTTCTTC.

The chain uses TRBV3-1 (or the pseudogene TRBV3-2) and TRBJ1-1; D perhaps matches TRBD1 (6 bases). Germline CDR1 LGHDT, CDR2 YNNKEL (reference sequence). The CDR3 spans 16 residues. V was trimmed by 5 bases and J by 6 bases, leaving 22 bases between them. In nucleotides, the CDR3 is TGTGCCAGCAGCTCCTTCAACGGACAGCCGGGGGCTGAAGCTTTCTTT. It specifies CASSSFNGQPGAEAFF.

V gene TRBV11-3 combines with J gene TRBJ2-5, with D uncertain. The V gene lost 3 bases and the J gene lost 1 base, with 6 bases spanning the gap. Germline values: CDR1 SGHNT, CDR2 YENEEA. CDR3 length: 13 amino acids. The CDR3, as DNA: TGTGCCAGCAGCTTTGCCGCCCAAGAGACCCAGTACTTC. This sequence encodes CASSFAAQETQYF.

The chain uses TRBV24-1 and TRBJ2-1, with 7 bases that match TRBD2. Germline CDR1 is KGHDR and CDR2 is SFDVKD. Trimming cost V 4 bases and J 10 bases; bases outside gene matches: 15. The length of the CDR3 is 16 residues. Here the CDR3 reads CATSERFSGQLGEQFF. The CDR3 DNA follows: TGTGCCACCAGTGAAAGGTTTAGCGGGCAGCTAGGGGAGCAGTTCTTC.

This clone was counted a single time. The chain links TRBV6-5 to TRBJ2-1; TRBD2 agrees at 8 bases. This CDR3 has 15 residues. Looked up from germline, CDR1 is MNHEY and CDR2 is SVGAGI. The ends lost 5 bases at V and 0 bases at J; junction bases unmatched: 3. The CDR3 nucleotides read TGTGCCAGCAGTCCTCTAGCGGGCTCCTACAATGAGCAGTTCTTC. This gives the protein CASSPLAGSYNEQFF.

The rearrangement links TRBV6-5 to TRBJ2-3, with TRBD1 matching over 9 bases. The junction had 15 bases not matched to a gene; V was cut back by 10 bases and J by 7 bases. The germline V gene has CDR1 MNHEY and CDR2 SVGAGI. The CDR3 contains 15 residues. CDR3 residues: CATNSLDRGLNTQYF. DNA of the CDR3: TGTGCCACCAATAGCCTGGACAGGGGCTTGAATACGCAGTATTTT.

The chain employs TRBV21-1 and TRBJ2-3; no check of the table's D call, TRBD1, against the DNA was made. TRBV21-1 corresponds to a pseudogene. This CDR3 is 16 amino acids long. The CDR3 here is CASSKASFHSTDTQYF. In nucleotides, the CDR3 is TGTGCCAGCAGCAAAGCCAGTTTCCACAGCACAGATACGCAGTATTTT.

The chain links TRBV7-9 to TRBJ1-5; D call uncertain. The V gene's germline CDR1 is SEHNR and CDR2 FQNEAQ (reference sequence). CDR3 length: 13 residues. V gave up 1 base and J gave up 5 bases, with 6 bases separating them. The CDR3 loop is CASSLVEDQPQHF. Here the CDR3 DNA reads TGTGCCAGCAGCTTAGTTGAGGATCAGCCCCAGCATTTT.

The chain couples TRBV6-6 to TRBJ2-1; 11 bases are a match to TRBD2. This CDR3 is built from 16 residues. The germline CDR1 and CDR2 sequences are MNHNY and SVGAGI (reference sequence). Germline trimming cut 6 bases from V and 6 bases from J; bases unmatched to any gene: 10. CDR3 in amino acids: CASRPPSGRRVNEQFF. CDR3 nucleotide sequence: TGTGCCAGCAGGCCACCTAGCGGGAGGCGGGTCAATGAGCAGTTCTTC.

As concerns this clone: Germline is not matched at one junction end, which may reflect a read error. The rearrangement links TRBV28 to TRBJ1-2, with 8 bases matching TRBD1. CDR1 is MDHEN and CDR2 is SYDVKM in the germline V gene. The CDR3 totals 15 residues. CDR3 protein: CVSSPPDRGSYGYTF. CDR3 DNA: TGTGTCAGCAGTCCCCCCGACAGGGGTTCCTATGGCTACACCTTC.

This sequence joins TRBV29-1 and TRBJ2-2, with unresolved D. V dropped 4 bases and J dropped 7 bases, with 10 bases sitting between them. CDR3 length: 12 amino acids. Germline CDR1 reads SQVTM; CDR2 reads ANQGSEA. CDR3 protein: CSVVLGLGELFF. Here the CDR3 DNA reads TGCAGCGTTGTTTTGGGTCTCGGGGAGCTGTTTTTT.